This TCR beta chain was recovered during a study of blood T cells in healthy people across ages. A second PCR of roughly 7 to 11 cycles used a sample-barcoded 5' primer and a J-beta primer mix. TCRdb passed the 5' RACE reads through MiXCR, listing each CDR3 protein once. The table records about 830,000 distinct CDR3 sequences, roughly 64% of them present only once. V trimming: 5 bases; J trimming: 8 bases; junction bases outside the gene matches: 9. The CDR3 spans 16 residues. The V gene's germline CDR1 is PRHDT and CDR2 FYEKMQ (reference sequence). The origin of this receptor is a man aged 25-45 years in good health. The chain carries TRBV13 and TRBJ2-3; 14 nucleotides match TRBD2. Sequenced: blood. CDR3 sequence: CASSPEGLAGAGTQYF. The CDR3 coding sequence is TGTGCCAGCAGCCCCGAGGGACTAGCGGGGGCGGGTACGCAGTATTTT.